A selection of T cell receptor beta chains follows, all from one sample in a study of blood T cells in healthy people across ages. TCRdb passed the 5' RACE reads through MiXCR, listing each CDR3 protein once. The profile shows about 1.8 million distinct CDR3 sequences, roughly 49% of them singletons. Sequencing was performed on blood. Receptor source: a woman aged 40-49 years in good health. Each CDR3 is given with its conserved first and last residue. D genes are given only for firm matches. Not every row has a clone size; where given, it reads once, few, many or a size class.

size: -; V: TRBV2; J: TRBJ1-5; D: -; CDR3: CASSAERTNNQPQHF; DNA: TGTGCCAGCAGCGCGGAGCGGACTAATAATCAGCCCCAGCATTTT
size: -; V: TRBV29-1; J: TRBJ2-5; D: -; CDR3: CSGEDNSRDTQETQYF; DNA: TGCAGCGGTGAAGATAACAGCCGGGACACCCAAGAGACCCAGTACTTC
size: once; V: TRBV7-9; J: TRBJ2-2; D: -; CDR3: CAKSGNTGELFF; DNA: TGTGCAAAAAGCGGAAACACCGGGGAGCTGTTTTTT
size: few; V: TRBV21-1; J: TRBJ2-1; D: -; CDR3: CASSATLSGRPYNEQFF; DNA: TGTGCCAGCAGCGCGACGCTTTCGGGACGACCCTACAATGAGCAGTTCTTC
size: -; V: TRBV2; J: TRBJ2-1; D: -; CDR3: CASSLAPFASEQFF; DNA: TGTGCCAGCAGTTTGGCACCCTTCGCAAGTGAGCAGTTCTTC
size: once; V: TRBV27; J: TRBJ2-5; D: -; CDR3: CASSAVLEGVTQYF; DNA: TGTGCCAGCAGTGCAGTATTAGAAGGAGTGACCCAGTACTTC
size: -; V: TRBV28; J: TRBJ2-5; D: TRBD2; CDR3: CASRPHPGRGGQETQYF; DNA: TGTGCCAGCAGACCCCATCCTGGACGCGGGGGTCAAGAGACCCAGTACTTC
size: -; V: TRBV27; J: TRBJ1-5; D: TRBD1; CDR3: CASSFRGGDQPQHF; DNA: TGTGCCAGCAGTTTCAGAGGGGGCGATCAGCCCCAGCATTTT
size: -; V: TRBV29-1; J: TRBJ1-1; D: TRBD1; CDR3: CSADRAGTEAFF; DNA: TGCAGCGCCGACAGGGCTGGGACTGAAGCTTTCTTT
size: -; V: TRBV5-6; J: TRBJ2-3; D: -; CDR3: CASRLTGGPNTDTQYF; DNA: TGTGCCAGCAGATTAACTGGGGGGCCGAACACAGATACGCAGTATTTT
size: -; V: TRBV7-9; J: TRBJ1-1; D: -; CDR3: CASSLGVGDTEAFF; DNA: TGTGCCAGCAGCTTAGGGGTAGGGGACACTGAAGCTTTCTTT
size: -; V: TRBV6-2/TRBV6-3; J: TRBJ2-1; D: TRBD2; CDR3: CASSYSSGGEQFF; DNA: TGTGCCAGCAGTTACTCTAGCGGGGGGGAGCAGTTCTTC
size: few; V: TRBV20-1; J: TRBJ2-3; D: -; CDR3: CSGAGGTDTQYF; DNA: TGCAGTGGAGCGGGTGGCACAGATACGCAGTATTTT
size: few; V: TRBV12-3/TRBV12-4; J: TRBJ2-3; D: -; CDR3: CASSLLRGSDTQYF; DNA: TGTGCCAGCAGTTTATTGAGGGGCTCAGATACGCAGTATTTT
size: once; V: TRBV5-1; J: TRBJ2-3; D: -; CDR3: CASKVGASADTQYF; DNA: TGCGCCAGCAAGGTCGGGGCTTCGGCAGATACGCAGTATTTT
size: once; V: TRBV2; J: TRBJ2-1; D: TRBD1; CDR3: CASKGDRGSLREQFF; DNA: TGTGCCAGCAAGGGGGACAGGGGGTCTTTGAGGGAGCAGTTCTTC
size: few; V: TRBV7-2; J: TRBJ2-3; D: TRBD1; CDR3: CASSTRQGRNTQYF; DNA: TGTGCCAGCAGCACCCGACAGGGAAGAAATACGCAGTATTTT
size: -; V: TRBV4-2; J: TRBJ2-5; D: TRBD2; CDR3: CASSQDASGGLSETQYF; DNA: TGTGCCAGCAGCCAAGATGCTAGCGGGGGGCTTTCAGAGACCCAGTACTTC
size: -; V: TRBV7-2; J: TRBJ2-2; D: -; CDR3: CASSLGPVSSNTGELFF; DNA: TGTGCCAGCAGCTTAGGCCCCGTCTCCTCGAACACCGGGGAGCTGTTTTTT
size: few; V: TRBV5-1; J: TRBJ2-7; D: TRBD2; CDR3: CASSPGLAAPNEQYF; DNA: TGCGCCAGCAGCCCTGGACTAGCCGCCCCCAACGAGCAGTACTTC
size: few; V: TRBV10-3; J: TRBJ2-1; D: -; CDR3: CAISESSRPDNEQFF; DNA: TGTGCCATCAGTGAGTCGTCCAGACCCGACAATGAGCAGTTCTTC
size: once; V: TRBV4-2; J: TRBJ1-2; D: TRBD1; CDR3: CASSQDLSPGTGNYGYTF; DNA: TGTGCCAGCAGCCAAGATCTGTCTCCCGGGACAGGAAACTATGGCTACACCTTC
size: many; V: TRBV4-2; J: TRBJ2-5; D: -; CDR3: CASSAPGDQETQYF; DNA: TGTGCCAGCAGCGCACCAGGGGACCAAGAGACCCAGTACTTC
size: -; V: TRBV7-2; J: TRBJ2-5; D: TRBD2; CDR3: CASSSKRGGTQYF; DNA: TGTGCCAGCAGCTCCAAGCGGGGGGGGACCCAGTACTTC
size: few; V: TRBV29-1; J: TRBJ2-1; D: TRBD1; CDR3: CSVEDQRTGGFNEQFF; DNA: TGCAGCGTTGAAGATCAGAGAACAGGGGGCTTCAATGAGCAGTTCTTC
size: few; V: TRBV7-2; J: TRBJ2-3; D: -; CDR3: CASSLVHEDTQYF; DNA: TGTGCCAGCAGCTTAGTACATGAAGATACGCAGTATTTT
size: -; V: TRBV10-3; J: TRBJ2-7; D: TRBD2; CDR3: CAISGTSGVLSYEQYF; DNA: TGTGCCATCAGTGGAACTAGCGGGGTCTTGTCCTACGAGCAGTACTTC
size: -; V: TRBV24-1; J: TRBJ2-1; D: TRBD2; CDR3: CATSETGTSGGDEQFF; DNA: TGTGCCACCAGTGAGACCGGCACTAGCGGGGGAGATGAGCAGTTCTTC
size: -; V: TRBV5-1; J: TRBJ2-3; D: -; CDR3: CASSPYHSTDTQYF; DNA: TGCGCCAGCAGCCCTTACCATTCCACAGATACGCAGTATTTT
size: -; V: TRBV20-1; J: TRBJ1-1; D: -; CDR3: CSASRGGGRNTEAFF; DNA: TGCAGTGCTAGTAGAGGGGGGGGGCGGAACACTGAAGCTTTCTTT
size: few; V: TRBV29-1; J: TRBJ1-2; D: -; CDR3: CSVEGDRPPNGYTF; DNA: TGCAGCGTTGAGGGGGATCGGCCCCCAAATGGCTACACCTTC